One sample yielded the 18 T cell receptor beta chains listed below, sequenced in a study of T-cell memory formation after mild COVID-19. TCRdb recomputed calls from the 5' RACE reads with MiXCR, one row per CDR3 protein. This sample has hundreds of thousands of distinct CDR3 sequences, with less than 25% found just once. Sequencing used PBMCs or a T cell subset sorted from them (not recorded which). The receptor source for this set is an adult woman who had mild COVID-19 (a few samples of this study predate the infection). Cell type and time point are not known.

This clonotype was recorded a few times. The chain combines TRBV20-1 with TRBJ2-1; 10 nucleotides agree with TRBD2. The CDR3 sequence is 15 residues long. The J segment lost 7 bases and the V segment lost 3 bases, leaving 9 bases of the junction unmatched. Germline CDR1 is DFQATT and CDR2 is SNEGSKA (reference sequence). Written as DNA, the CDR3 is TGCAGTGCTAGTCTACTAGCGGGGATAAGGAATGAGCAGTTCTTC. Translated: CSASLLAGIRNEQFF.

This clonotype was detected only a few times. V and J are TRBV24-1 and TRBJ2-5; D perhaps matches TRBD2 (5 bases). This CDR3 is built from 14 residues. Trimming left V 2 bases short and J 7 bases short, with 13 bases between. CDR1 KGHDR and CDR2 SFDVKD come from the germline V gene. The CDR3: CATSDSASSRTQYF. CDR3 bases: TGTGCCACCAGTGATTCGGCTAGCTCAAGGACCCAGTACTTC.

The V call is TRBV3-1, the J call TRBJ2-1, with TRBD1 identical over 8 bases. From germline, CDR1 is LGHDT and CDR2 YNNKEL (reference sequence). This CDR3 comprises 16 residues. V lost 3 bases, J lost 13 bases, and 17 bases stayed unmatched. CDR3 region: CASSHRQGLTAGLQFF. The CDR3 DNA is TGTGCCAGCAGCCATAGACAGGGGCTTACGGCGGGCCTTCAGTTCTTC.

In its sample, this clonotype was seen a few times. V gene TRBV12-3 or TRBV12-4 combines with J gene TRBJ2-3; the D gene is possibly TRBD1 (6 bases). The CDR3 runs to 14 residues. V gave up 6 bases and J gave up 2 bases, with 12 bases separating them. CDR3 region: CASSYRAHTDTQYF. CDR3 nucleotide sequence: TGTGCCAGCAGCTACAGGGCGCACACAGATACGCAGTATTTT.

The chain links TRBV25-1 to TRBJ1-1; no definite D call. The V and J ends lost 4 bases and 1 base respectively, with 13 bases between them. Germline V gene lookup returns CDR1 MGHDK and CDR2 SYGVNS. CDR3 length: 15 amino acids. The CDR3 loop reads CASSAPFQRNTEAFF. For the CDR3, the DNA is TGTGCCAGCAGTGCACCTTTCCAAAGGAACACTGAAGCTTTCTTT.

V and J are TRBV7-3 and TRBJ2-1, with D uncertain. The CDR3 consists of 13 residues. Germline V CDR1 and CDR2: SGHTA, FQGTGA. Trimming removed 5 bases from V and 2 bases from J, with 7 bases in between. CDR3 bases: TGTGCCAGCAGCCCTCGCACCTACAATGAGCAGTTCTTC. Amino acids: CASSPRTYNEQFF.

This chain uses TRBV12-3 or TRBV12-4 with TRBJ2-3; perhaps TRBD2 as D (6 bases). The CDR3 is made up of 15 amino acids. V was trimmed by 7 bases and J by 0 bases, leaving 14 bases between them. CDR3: CASTLGGVSTDTQYF. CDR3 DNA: TGTGCCAGCACCCTCGGGGGAGTTAGCACAGATACGCAGTATTTT.

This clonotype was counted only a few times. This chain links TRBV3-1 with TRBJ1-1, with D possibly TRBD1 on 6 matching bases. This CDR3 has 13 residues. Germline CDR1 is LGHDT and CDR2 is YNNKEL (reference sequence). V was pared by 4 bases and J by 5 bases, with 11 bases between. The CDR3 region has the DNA TGTGCCAGCAGCCGCAGACAGGAAACTGAAGCTTTCTTT. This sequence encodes CASSRRQETEAFF.

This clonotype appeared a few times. CDR3 residues: CASSQGDGHTEAFF. The CDR3 DNA reads as TGCGCCAGCAGCCAAGGTGACGGGCACACTGAAGCTTTCTTT. This chain joins TRBV4-1 and TRBJ1-1; no firm D call. There are 14 residues in the CDR3. Trimming left V 1 base short and J 3 bases short, with 9 bases between. From germline, CDR1 is MGHRA and CDR2 YSYEKL.

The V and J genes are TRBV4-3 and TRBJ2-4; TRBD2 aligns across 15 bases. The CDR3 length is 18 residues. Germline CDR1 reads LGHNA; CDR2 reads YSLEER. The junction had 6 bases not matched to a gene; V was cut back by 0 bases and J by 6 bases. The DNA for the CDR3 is TGCGCCAGCAGCCAAGATCAGGGACTAGCGGGAGGAGGAAACATTCAGTACTTC. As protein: CASSQDQGLAGGGNIQYF.

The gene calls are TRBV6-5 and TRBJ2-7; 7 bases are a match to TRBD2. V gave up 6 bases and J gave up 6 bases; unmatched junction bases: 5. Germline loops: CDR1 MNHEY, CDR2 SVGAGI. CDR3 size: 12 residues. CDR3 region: CASRVGRGEQYF. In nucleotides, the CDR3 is TGTGCCAGCAGGGTGGGGAGGGGCGAGCAGTACTTC.

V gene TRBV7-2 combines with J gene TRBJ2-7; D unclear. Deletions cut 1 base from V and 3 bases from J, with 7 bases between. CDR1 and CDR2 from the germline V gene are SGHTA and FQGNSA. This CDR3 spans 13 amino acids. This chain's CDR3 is CASSLGAIYEQYF. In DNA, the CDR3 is TGTGCCAGCAGCTTAGGCGCGATCTACGAGCAGTACTTC.

The CDR3 sequence: CSVLAGGGDTQYF. DNA of the CDR3: TGCAGTGTTCTAGCGGGAGGAGGAGATACGCAGTATTTT. This sequence joins TRBV20-1 and TRBJ2-3; the match to TRBD2 covers 11 bases. Germline values: CDR1 DFQATT, CDR2 SNEGSKA (reference sequence). CDR3 length equals 13 residues. Trimming at V came to 7 bases and at J to 5 bases, leaving 5 bases not matched to a gene.

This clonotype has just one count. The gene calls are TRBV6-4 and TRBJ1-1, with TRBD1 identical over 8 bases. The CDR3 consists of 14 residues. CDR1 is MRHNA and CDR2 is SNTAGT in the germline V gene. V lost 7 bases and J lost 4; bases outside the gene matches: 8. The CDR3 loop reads CASNRQGLGTEAFF. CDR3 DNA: TGTGCCAGCAATAGACAGGGGTTGGGCACTGAAGCTTTCTTT.

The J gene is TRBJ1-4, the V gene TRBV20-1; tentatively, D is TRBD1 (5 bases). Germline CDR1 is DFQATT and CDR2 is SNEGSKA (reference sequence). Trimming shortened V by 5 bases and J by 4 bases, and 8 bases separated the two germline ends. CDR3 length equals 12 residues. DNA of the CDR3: TGCAGTGCTGGACAAAATAATGAAAAACTGTTTTTT. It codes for CSAGQNNEKLFF.

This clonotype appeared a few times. As DNA, the CDR3 is TGCGCCAGCAGCCCTCAGGTGGGGACTTACCAAGAGACCCAGTACTTC. Translated, it gives CASSPQVGTYQETQYF. The chain carries TRBV5-1 and TRBJ2-5, with a weak D call TRBD2 (6 bases). Germline assignment: CDR1 SGHRS and CDR2 YFSETQ. The V and J ends lost 4 bases and 0 bases respectively, with 16 bases between them. The CDR3 length is 16 residues.

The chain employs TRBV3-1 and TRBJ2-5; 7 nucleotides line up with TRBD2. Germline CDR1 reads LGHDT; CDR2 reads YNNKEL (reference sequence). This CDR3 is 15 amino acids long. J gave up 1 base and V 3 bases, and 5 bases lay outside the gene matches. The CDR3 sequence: CASSQAGEFQETQYF. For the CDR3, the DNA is TGTGCCAGCAGCCAGGCGGGGGAGTTCCAAGAGACCCAGTACTTC.

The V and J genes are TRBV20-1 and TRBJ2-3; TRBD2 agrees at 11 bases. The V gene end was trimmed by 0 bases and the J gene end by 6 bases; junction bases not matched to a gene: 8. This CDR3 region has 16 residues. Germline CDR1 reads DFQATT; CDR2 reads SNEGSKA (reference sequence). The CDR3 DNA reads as TGCAGTGCTAGAGATATTACTAGCGGGAGATTTGATACGCAGTATTTT. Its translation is CSARDITSGRFDTQYF.